The T cell receptor (beta chain) under discussion was sequenced for a study of T cell responses to AZD1222 COVID-19 vaccine. V was clipped by 7 bases and J by 1 base, with 9 bases between them. This CDR3 spans 13 amino acids. Germline lookup yields CDR1 MNHEY and CDR2 SVGAGI. Overall study results and limits: Without day 14 samples, only post-peak T cell repertoires were studied.

Some clones are missing from TCRdb's copy, which holds only in-frame ones; the method was immunoSEQ multiplex PCR. The table has over 45,000 clones, approximately 88% seen once. As for this clone: Antigen: not known.

This chain uses TRBV6-5 with TRBJ2-3; weak D call: TRBD1 (5 bases). Sequenced material: peripheral blood, taken on day 0 of AZD1222 vaccination. The TCR sequence derives from an adult in good health. The CDR3, as DNA: TGTGCCAGCATCCTGACAGGCACAGATACGCAGTATTTT. This translates into CASILTGTDTQYF.